This T cell receptor beta chain was recorded in a study of human T cells and chemical hapten exposure. As for the study in general: Read at 6 days, the patch tests placed 0.01% DPC on the upper back.

TCRdb independently ran MiXCR on the RACE reads; one entry per CDR3 protein. The sample shows around 27,000 distinct CDR3 sequences, 4.5% to 7.5% of them seen only once. Trimming took 6 bases from V and 4 from J, leaving 19 bases between them. CDR1 is SNHLY, CDR2 FYNNEI, per germline. The CDR3 has 16 residues. Sample time point: patch test 3, about 24 weeks after DPC sensitization. As for treatment: therapeutic diphenylcyclopropenone sensitization with weekly scalp DPC. This clonotype was counted ten times or more. The source is a man aged 25 to 45 with alopecia areata. Some clones in this sample may be carry-over from other donors' samples. The gene calls are TRBV2 and TRBJ1-5; a weak D match, TRBD1 (5 bases). Specimen: whole blood, collected in connection with sensitization to the hapten diphenylcyclopropenone (DPC). CDR3 amino acids: CASRSPRDLKNQPQHF. CDR3 nucleotide sequence: TGTGCCAGCAGATCCCCCCGGGACCTGAAAAATCAGCCCCAGCATTTT.